This paragraph covers one T cell receptor beta chain sequence. The antigen this receptor binds is unknown. Per-base qualities were not stored, and no clone one base away is much larger. Including the terminal cysteine and phenylalanine, the CDR3 comprises 15 residues. Of the read, only the CDR3 DNA is kept; its 45 bases are in frame from base 1. Trimming costs V 1 base and J 3 bases, and their ends lie 15 bases apart. The germline V gene (reference sequence) gives CDR1 as GTSNPN and CDR2 as SVGIG. This record comes from a study of cytomegalovirus exposure and HLA in healthy donors (dated by TCRdb to 2016 to 2017). Study-level background: According to an earlier analysis of 550 to 700 of the donors, 150 million to 200 million T cells yielded over 90 million unique TCR beta sequences and roughly 280 Gb of sequence data. About 310 gigabases of sequencing data and approximately 84 million unique TCR sequences were included in an early release covering roughly 600 HLA-typed donors. The genetic ancestry cluster associated with self-reported Caucasian donors included 81% of the 398 genotyped donors. The aim of the study was to test whether cataloging public T cell receptors could identify signatures of past pathogen exposure. The T cell repertoires of several hundred subjects were profiled by immunosequencing and related to cytomegalovirus serostatus. Along with the approximately 650-subject first cohort, a separate validation cohort of over 90 different subjects was used. High-throughput TCR immunosequencing, statistical association of individual TCRs with disease status, and machine learning were combined to predict cytomegalovirus infection status. In a later analysis, previously published TCR beta repertoires from 666 donors were re-analyzed and high-resolution HLA genotyping was added so that TCR occurrence patterns could be studied. The later analysis used no new phenotypic data to find candidate immune exposures, relying instead on TCR beta sequences and their occurrence across donors. An earlier analysis of 450 to 750 of the donors used high-throughput TCR beta sequencing to judge whether each TCR beta V gene segment behaved as functional or pseudogenic. Donor age, sex, ethnicity and CMV serostatus were compiled alongside the repertoire data. A later genetic analysis used genome-wide SNP genotypes for about 65% of the roughly 700 donors, treating that subset as a discovery cohort. All discovery cohort repertoires had been generated on a single sequencing platform. Both class I and class II loci were covered by HLA typing, at four-digit resolution. The number of donors typed differed by locus, with about 629-630 for A, B, C, DRB1 and DQB1, around 520 for DQA1, 600 to 610 for DPA1, and 450 to 480 for DPB1. Several DR-DQ haplotypes were handled as single units for association and clustering because linkage in the cohort was strong. Across 300 to 500 genotyped donors of the cohort, an average of roughly 200,000 unique TCR beta nucleotide sequences per donor were sequenced, and 15% to 20% of those sequences were non-productive. Results the study describes overall, beyond this receptor: A later genetic analysis reported fewer N-insertions in productive TCRs among donors in an Asian-associated ancestry cluster than the 666-donor mean. According to a later analysis, most CMV-associated TCR beta chains appeared to be HLA-restricted, and the HLA associations seemed to be driven largely by CMV exposure. While some public TCRs were present in many individuals, most TCR sequences turned up only very rarely across donors. According to a later analysis, parvovirus B19, influenza, CMV and Epstein-Barr virus appeared linked to several top co-occurrence clusters. In a later analysis, HLA-associated TCR beta chains showed more clonal expansion and lower generation probabilities than non-associated chains that were equally common. Linkage disequilibrium might explain the correlated functional status among segregating V segments, but an unknown experimental factor could not be excluded. The study gave a list of 150 to 200 TCR beta chains associated with cytomegalovirus. In a later analysis, about 17,000 TCR beta sequences were associated with specific HLA alleles at a false discovery rate of 0.05. The sequencing pipeline was judged likely to have produced a cluster of highly shared sequence variants as a technical artifact. According to a later analysis, TCR association rates differed among HLA loci, with DRB1 alleles showing the most associated TCRs and HLA-C alleles showing the fewest. HLA typing was unavailable for some donors at each locus, so association tests used only the typed subset. When HLA alleles, especially DR and DQ, strongly co-occurred, attributing TCR associations to individual alleles was difficult. In an earlier analysis of approximately 590 of the donors, most TCR beta V segments appeared in productive rearrangements about 87% or about 30% of the time, broadly matching IMGT annotations. A further reported finding was that TCR beta sequences accurately predicted the HLA-A and HLA-B alleles for most subjects in the first cohort. The earlier analysis of about 600 of the donors excluded approximately 15 rarely observed V segments, including chromosome 9 orphons, because counts were too low. The classifier was reported to diagnose cytomegalovirus status with high specificity and sensitivity in both the original and validation cohorts. A later genetic analysis associated a missense DCLRE1C variant with V-gene and J-gene trimming of TCR beta chains, and an independent cohort replicated the association. Because the 87-base-pair reads could not distinguish some IMGT-functional V segments, including TRBV6-2 and TRBV6-3, those segments were excluded. In vitro tests confirmed that a few of the cytomegalovirus-associated TCR beta chains recognize cytomegalovirus antigens. In this cohort, only TCR beta chains were sequenced, and detectable features were limited by the absence of alpha or paired-chain data. It was suggested by the authors that the approach could potentially be generalized to other disease states and immunological phenotypes. CMV serostatus was the only immune exposure information available for the cohort. The presence/absence analyses assumed that sequencing depth was roughly uniform across donors, and that assumption may not be true.

The method was the immunoSEQ multiplex PCR assay. For the multiplex PCR, a mixture combining 60 forward primers for TCR Vbeta segments and 13 reverse primers for TCR Jbeta segments was used. Amplification of the CDR3 region of rearranged TCR beta genes was performed with a multiplex PCR assay on genomic DNA. The Illumina HiSeq System was used to sequence the amplified TCR beta libraries as 87-base-pair reads. The authors' pipeline ran thus. Across the 670 or so repertoires, a later analysis counted 80 million or so unique TCR beta chains, roughly 11 million of which were shared by at least two donors. A nearest-neighbor algorithm error-corrected the raw reads and collapsed the reads into unique sequences, merging closely related sequences to remove PCR and sequencing errors. V, D and J gene segments were assigned by aligning CDR3 sequences to IMGT reference sequences. For a sequence to be retained, a match of at least six nucleotides to both a V gene segment and a J gene segment was required. A rearrangement counted as productive if the CDR3 had no stop codons and remained in frame with V and J, and every other rearrangement counted as non-productive. Following IMGT convention, CDR3 was defined as the stretch from the second conserved V-encoded cysteine to the conserved J-encoded phenylalanine. The earlier analysis of approximately 500 of the donors excluded sequences that lacked an unambiguous match to a single V gene segment. In an earlier analysis of a few hundred of the donors, V segments were called functional above 56.7% productive rearrangements and were called segregating when the between-donor standard deviation exceeded 5%. A statistical classification framework was developed to diagnose cytomegalovirus status using the catalog of TCR beta chain sequences. V and J gene assignment, in a later analysis, came from comparing TCR nucleotide sequences with IMGT/GENE-DB human TR gene sequences. The TCRdist pipeline was used in a later analysis to assign CDR3 sequences and most-parsimonious VDJ recombination scenarios. In a later analysis, each TCR beta chain was defined by its CDR3 amino acid sequence together with its V-gene family, and reads without a unique V-gene family were excluded. A later analysis removed over 500 highly shared, low-generation-probability nucleotide sequences to deal with suspected cross-contamination and a sequencing artifact. A later analysis calculated a clonal expansion index for each public chain from normalized within-repertoire ranks of inferred template counts. A later analysis computed generation probabilities with a VDJ recombination model fitted to out-of-frame rearrangements, and checked the results against IGoR. Hypergeometric tests were used in a later analysis to score TCR-TCR, TCR-HLA and TCR-CMV co-occurrence, with a repertoire-size bias correction applied to the TCR pairs. To estimate false discovery rates, a later analysis permuted the HLA or CMV assignments 20 times. In a later analysis, co-occurring TCRs were grouped using DBSCAN, and TCRdist sequence similarity was added for clustering within HLA-allele-positive subsets. Co-occurrence clustering excluded repertoires with fewer than 30,000 or more than 120,000 public chains, plus five with anomalous nucleotide sharing. What TCRdb holds here is the immuneACCESS table cut down to in-frame rearrangements. Part of the clones is not present; checked against another copy, under half of the missing clones reflect an unresolved V gene, and the others are unexplained. For V, J and clone size, that table is used; D and trimming come from the DNA. This sample lists 150,000 or so clones; 80% were detected once. Together, the top ten hold approximately 15% of the sample.

The cohort consisted of 666 healthy bone marrow donors. All cohort members were sampled while nominally healthy, although unrecorded immune exposures were likely present. The donor was CMV seronegative and belonged to the group of roughly 330 seronegative cohort members. Each donor provided a peripheral blood sample, and peripheral blood mononuclear cells were used for TCR beta sequencing. The Qiagen DNeasy Blood Extraction Kit was used to extract genomic DNA from the blood cell samples. The chain joins TRBV30 to TRBJ1-1, with TRBD1 as a weak D call on 5 bases. The origin of this receptor is a woman between 40 and 55 years old in good health and CMV-seronegative. Sequencing was performed on PBMCs. The CDR3 region has the sequence CAWSGAGGGYTEAFF. The nucleotides are TGTGCCTGGAGTGGGGCAGGCGGGGGATACACTGAAGCTTTCTTT.